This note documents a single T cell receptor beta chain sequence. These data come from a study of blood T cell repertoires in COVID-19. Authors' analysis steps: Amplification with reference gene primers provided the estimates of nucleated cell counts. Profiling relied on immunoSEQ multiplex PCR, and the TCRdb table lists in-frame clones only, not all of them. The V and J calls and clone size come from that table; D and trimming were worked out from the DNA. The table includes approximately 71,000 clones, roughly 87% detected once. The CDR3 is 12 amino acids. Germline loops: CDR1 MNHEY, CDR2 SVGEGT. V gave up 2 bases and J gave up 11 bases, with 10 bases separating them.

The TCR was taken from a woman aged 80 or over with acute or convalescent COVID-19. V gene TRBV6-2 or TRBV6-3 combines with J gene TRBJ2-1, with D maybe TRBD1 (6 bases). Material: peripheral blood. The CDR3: CASSYGDTQQFF. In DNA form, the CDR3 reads TGTGCCAGCAGTTACGGGGACACCCAGCAGTTCTTC.